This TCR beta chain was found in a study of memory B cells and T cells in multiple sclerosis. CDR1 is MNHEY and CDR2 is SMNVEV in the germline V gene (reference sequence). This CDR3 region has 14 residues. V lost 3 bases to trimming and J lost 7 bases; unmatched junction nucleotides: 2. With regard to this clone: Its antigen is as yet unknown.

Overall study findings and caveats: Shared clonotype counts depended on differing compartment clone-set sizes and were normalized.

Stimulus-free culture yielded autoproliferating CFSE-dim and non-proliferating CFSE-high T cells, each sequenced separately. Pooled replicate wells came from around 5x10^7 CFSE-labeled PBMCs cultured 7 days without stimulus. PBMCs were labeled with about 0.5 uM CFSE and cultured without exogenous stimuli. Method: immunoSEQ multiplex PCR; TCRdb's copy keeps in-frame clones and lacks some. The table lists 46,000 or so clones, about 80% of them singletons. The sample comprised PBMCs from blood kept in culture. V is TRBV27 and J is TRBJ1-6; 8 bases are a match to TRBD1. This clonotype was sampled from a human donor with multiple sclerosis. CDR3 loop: CASSFSGGNSPLHF. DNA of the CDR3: TGTGCCAGCAGTTTTTCAGGGGGCAATTCACCCCTCCACTTT.